This TCR beta chain was documented in a study of blood T cell repertoires in COVID-19. Study-wide context: Researchers got acute and convalescent COVID-19 samples from the United States, Italy and Spain.

Generated by immunoSEQ multiplex PCR, the TCRdb table keeps only in-frame clones and is missing some. Of about 300,000 clones in the sample, approximately 88% are singletons; the top ten hold around 4.8%. CDR3 length: 14 residues. Germline trimming cut 4 bases from V and 6 bases from J; bases unmatched to any gene: 7. Germline V gene data show CDR1 as SGHDT and CDR2 as YYEEEE. The receptor was isolated from a man aged 60-69 years who had recovered from COVID-19. Sequencing was done on a sample of PBMCs or T cells enriched from blood (not recorded which). This sequence joins TRBV5-6 and TRBJ2-7, with 10 bases identical to TRBD1. Written as DNA, the CDR3 is TGTGCCAGCAGCAGTGGGACAGGGGTCCTCGAGCAGTACTTC. Amino acid sequence: CASSSGTGVLEQYF.